This T cell receptor beta chain was captured in a study of beta chain features in type 1 diabetes. Germline V CDR1 and CDR2: MNHNS, SASEGT. Trimming took 5 bases from V and 1 from J, leaving 10 bases between them. This CDR3 has 14 residues. Expressed TCRB transcripts were sequenced because the entire RNA isolate underwent reverse transcription. Only in-frame clones appear in the TCRdb table, and some are missing; sequencing was by immunoSEQ multiplex PCR. The data show hundreds of thousands of clones, around 15% seen once. Study observations and caveats: Individuals with type 1 diabetes displayed fewer insertions and more deletions at VDJ junctions. In all four CD4+ subsets, TCRB CDR3 length was significantly, moderately reduced in type 1 diabetes.

Note on this clone: Antigen: not known.

Source material: naive CD4+ T cells from blood. The sequence was collected from a man aged 18 to 29 with type 1 diabetes. The chain combines TRBV6-1 with TRBJ2-3; unclear D gene. The CDR3 DNA sequence: TGTGCCAGCAGTTTTACAGAACGCACAGATACGCAGTATTTT. Its translation: CASSFTERTDTQYF.